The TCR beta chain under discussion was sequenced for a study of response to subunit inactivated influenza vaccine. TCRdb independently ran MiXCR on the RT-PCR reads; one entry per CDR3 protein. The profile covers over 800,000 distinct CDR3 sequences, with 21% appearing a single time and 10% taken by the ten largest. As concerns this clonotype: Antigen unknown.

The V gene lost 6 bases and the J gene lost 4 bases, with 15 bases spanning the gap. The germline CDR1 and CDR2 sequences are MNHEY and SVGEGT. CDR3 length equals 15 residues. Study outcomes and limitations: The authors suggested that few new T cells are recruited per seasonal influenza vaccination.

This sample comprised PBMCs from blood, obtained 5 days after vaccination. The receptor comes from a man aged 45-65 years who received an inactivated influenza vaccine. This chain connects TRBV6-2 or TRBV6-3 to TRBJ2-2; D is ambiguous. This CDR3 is CASSLGRIVTGELFF. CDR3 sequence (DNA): TGTGCCAGCAGCCTAGGACGGATTGTCACCGGGGAGCTGTTTTTT.